This entry lists 14 T cell receptor beta chains sequenced from one sample in a study of technical replicates of blood from several donors. Sequencing used immunoSEQ multiplex PCR; TCRdb keeps in-frame clones, though not all of them. The data show around 100,000 clones, with 85% to 95% seen just once and roughly 0.31% held by the top ten. Sequencing was carried out using T cells isolated from PBMCs. These receptors all come from a human donor in good health.

V is TRBV30 and J is TRBJ2-1; D is uncertain. The V end was cut by 1 base, the J end by 7 bases, with 5 bases between. This CDR3 is built from 11 residues. In germline, CDR1 is GTSNPN, CDR2 SVGIG (reference sequence). Written as DNA, the CDR3 is TGTGCCTGGAGTGAGCCTAATGAGCAGTTCTTC. Translating gives CAWSEPNEQFF. The full variable domain, its missing parts supplied by reference TRBV30 and TRBJ2-1, is SQTIHQWPATLVQPVGSPLSLECTVEGTSNPNLYWYRQAAGRGLQLLFYSVGIGQISSEVPQNLSASRPQDRQFILSSKKLLLSDSGFYLCAWSEPNEQFFGPGTRLTVL.

The chain is built from TRBV19 and TRBJ1-1, with unresolved D. This CDR3 comprises 13 residues. Trimming took off 6 bases at V and 3 bases at J, with 11 bases between the two ends. Germline lookup yields CDR1 LNHDA and CDR2 SQIVND (reference sequence). CDR3 DNA sequence: TGTGCCAGTAGGCTATATGTAGACACTGAAGCTTTCTTT. Its translation is CASRLYVDTEAFF.

This chain links TRBV4-1 with TRBJ1-4; D may be TRBD1 (5 bases). The V gene's germline CDR1 is MGHRA and CDR2 YSYEKL. V lost 0 bases, J lost 7 bases, and 18 bases lay in between. The CDR3 runs to 17 residues. The CDR3: CASSQDSFLFGGEKLFF. CDR3 nucleotides: TGCGCCAGCAGCCAAGACAGTTTTCTCTTCGGGGGTGAAAAACTGTTTTTT.

The V call is TRBV5-4, the J call TRBJ2-7, with 7 bases aligning to TRBD1. J lost 5 bases, V lost 4 bases, and 9 bases had no gene match. The CDR3 runs 14 residues. Germline V gives CDR1 SGHNT, CDR2 YYREEE (reference sequence). For the CDR3, the DNA is TGTGCCAGCAGCCCTACAGACAGGGTCCACGAGCAGTACTTC. Its protein is CASSPTDRVHEQYF.

V usage is TRBV28 and J usage is TRBJ2-7, with TRBD1 matching 10 bases. Germline lookup yields CDR1 MDHEN and CDR2 SYDVKM. V gave up 4 bases and J gave up 4 bases; unmatched junction bases: 7. The CDR3 covers 15 residues. CDR3 bases: TGTGCCAGCAGTTCAATAGACAGGGGGCATTACGAGCAGTACTTC. Encoded protein: CASSSIDRGHYEQYF.

The chain combines TRBV10-3 with TRBJ1-1; weak D call: TRBD1 (5 bases). Deletions cut 2 bases from V and 4 bases from J, with 11 bases between. CDR3 length: 14 residues. CDR1 and CDR2 from the germline V gene are ENHRY and SYGVKD. This CDR3 is CAISEEVGGTEAFF. The CDR3 coding sequence is TGTGCCATCAGTGAGGAAGTGGGGGGCACTGAAGCTTTCTTT.

The chain carries TRBV11-2 and TRBJ2-1, with TRBD1 matching over 10 bases. The CDR3 contains 14 residues. Trimming at V came to 6 bases and at J to 4 bases, leaving 3 bases not matched to a gene. Germline V lookup: CDR1 SGHAT, CDR2 FQNNGV. CDR3 sequence: CASRDRGKYNEQFF. The CDR3 DNA sequence: TGTGCCAGCAGGGACAGGGGGAAGTACAATGAGCAGTTCTTC.

J is TRBJ2-1 and V is TRBV7-9; 14 bases fit TRBD2. The V gene's germline CDR1 is SEHNR and CDR2 FQNEAQ (reference sequence). This CDR3 is built from 15 residues. Unmatched junction bases numbered 5, after V lost 5 bases and J lost 8 bases. CDR3 loop: CASSPTSGRAYEQFF. The CDR3 bases are TGTGCCAGCAGCCCGACTAGCGGGAGGGCCTATGAGCAGTTCTTC. Combining the CDR3 with reference TRBV7-9 and TRBJ2-1 gives the whole variable domain DTGVSQNPRHKITKRGQNVTFRCDPISEHNRLYWYRQTLGQGPEFLTYFQNEAQLEKSRLLSDRFSAERPKGSFSTLEIQRTEQGDSAMYLCASSPTSGRAYEQFFGPGTRLTVL.

The chain links TRBV7-8 to TRBJ2-5, with TRBD1 as a possible D gene (6 bases). V was trimmed by 6 bases and J by 2 bases, leaving 19 bases between them. There are 16 residues in the CDR3. Germline V gene lookup returns CDR1 SGHVS and CDR2 FQNEAQ. CDR3 in amino acids: CASSPNKKGQQETQYF. The CDR3 region has the DNA TGTGCCAGCAGTCCTAACAAAAAGGGACAACAAGAGACCCAGTACTTC.

This clone was counted once. The chain has TRBV27 and TRBJ2-3, with D hard to call. V lost 0 bases and J 5 bases, leaving 3 bases between the germline ends. CDR1 MNHEY and CDR2 SMNVEV come from the germline V gene (reference sequence). The CDR3 consists of 12 residues. As DNA, the CDR3 is TGTGCCAGCAGTTTATCTCGAGATACGCAGTATTTT. Translation: CASSLSRDTQYF.

The chain joins TRBV9 to TRBJ2-1; the match to TRBD2 covers 16 bases. Germline CDR1 and CDR2: SGDLS and YYNGEE. Trimming at V came to 2 bases and at J to 0 bases, leaving 5 bases not matched to a gene. CDR3 size: 19 residues. CDR3 residues: CASSVTGTSGGASYNEQFF. DNA of the CDR3: TGTGCCAGCAGCGTTACCGGGACTAGCGGGGGGGCCTCCTACAATGAGCAGTTCTTC.

J is TRBJ2-3 and V is TRBV5-4; 10 positions match TRBD2. V trimming: 4 bases; J trimming: 0 bases; junction bases outside the gene matches: 5. Germline V gene data show CDR1 as SGHNT and CDR2 as YYREEE (reference sequence). CDR3 size: 16 residues. This CDR3 is CASSMSSGSSTDTQYF. DNA of the CDR3: TGTGCCAGCAGCATGTCTAGCGGGAGTAGCACAGATACGCAGTATTTT.

The chain has TRBV19 and TRBJ2-3; 8 nucleotides line up with TRBD1. Trimming cost V 5 bases and J 4 bases; bases outside gene matches: 5. The CDR3 loop spans 14 amino acids. Germline values: CDR1 LNHDA, CDR2 SQIVND (reference sequence). The CDR3 DNA reads TGTGCCAGTAGTGCGGACAGGGTCGCAGATACGCAGTATTTT. This sequence encodes CASSADRVADTQYF.

The rearrangement uses TRBV27 and TRBJ2-7, with TRBD1 as a possible D gene (6 bases). Trimming left V 2 bases short and J 1 base short, with 9 bases between. CDR3 size: 14 residues. The germline V gene encodes CDR1 MNHEY and CDR2 SMNVEV (reference sequence). For the CDR3, the DNA is TGTGCCAGCAGTTTAAACAGGGTGTCCTACGAGCAGTACTTC. This gives the protein CASSLNRVSYEQYF.